This T cell receptor (beta chain) is drawn from a study of cytomegalovirus exposure and HLA in healthy donors. Despite likely unrecorded immune exposures, the donors were nominally healthy at the time of sampling. Germline V gene lookup returns CDR1 SGHTA and CDR2 FQGTGA. The V gene end was trimmed by 5 bases and the J gene end by 5 bases; junction bases not matched to a gene: 8. The CDR3 contains 16 residues. A multiplex PCR was run with 60 Vbeta primers and 13 Jbeta primers. The table came from immunoSEQ multiplex PCR; TCRdb's copy has only in-frame clones and leaves some out. The repertoire holds roughly 190,000 clones, with about 81% as singletons. The study's findings and limits: A likely sequencing artifact accounted for one observed cluster of highly shared sequence variants. A later analysis associated 15,000 or so TCR beta sequences with HLA alleles at a 0.05 false discovery rate.

Worth noting for this clone: Its target is unknown.

Sequences were obtained from PBMCs. The sequence was obtained from a young man in good health and CMV-seropositive. The genes are TRBV7-3 and TRBJ2-5; 13 bases line up with TRBD2. The CDR3 region is CASSLMGLAGTETQYF. Here the CDR3 DNA reads TGTGCCAGCAGCCTAATGGGACTAGCGGGAACGGAGACCCAGTACTTC.